This TCR beta chain came from a study of blood T cell repertoires in COVID-19. The V end was cut by 0 bases, the J end by 7 bases, with 12 bases between. Per the germline V gene, CDR1 is MGHRA and CDR2 is YSYEKL. The CDR3 contains 14 residues. Those enrolled in Seattle joined during active infection and were followed longitudinally afterward. Profiling relied on immunoSEQ multiplex PCR, and the TCRdb table lists in-frame clones only, not all of them. Found here are 250,000 to 300,000 clones, less than 90% of them singletons; the top ten hold around 14%. This clone was seen only once. Source material: peripheral blood. This rearrangement joins TRBV4-1 to TRBJ1-1; D is perhaps TRBD1 (5 bases). The sequence was obtained from a woman in her 70s with COVID-19, enrolled during active disease. The CDR3 loop is CASSQDQRGNEAFF. In DNA, the CDR3 is TGCGCCAGCAGCCAAGATCAACGGGGGAATGAAGCTTTCTTT.